The T cell receptor (beta chain) under discussion was sequenced for a study of blood T cell repertoires in COVID-19. V lost 6 bases, J lost 7 bases, and 12 bases stayed unmatched. Germline lookup yields CDR1 KGHSH and CDR2 LQKENI. There are 15 residues in the CDR3. Repertoires were generated with immunoSEQ multiplex PCR, while TCRdb's copy carries only in-frame clones and drops some. This table holds around 27,000 clones, roughly 83% found once. The receptor was isolated from a man aged 65-85 years with active COVID-19. The sequencing input was peripheral blood. The V gene is TRBV18, the J gene TRBJ2-1, with TRBD1 identical over 7 bases. DNA of the CDR3: TGTGCCAGCTCGCGCGACAGGGTCCCTAGAAATGAGCAGTTCTTC. It specifies CASSRDRVPRNEQFF.